The next 23 T cell receptor beta chains were all read from a single sample in a study of CD8 T cells in Susac syndrome (dated by TCRdb to between 2017 and 2020). The library was produced with the immunoSEQ multiplex PCR assay. RNA was extracted with the RNeasy kit and about 0.45 to 1 ug was reverse transcribed using random hexamers. The public reads were reanalyzed by TCRdb: fastp trimming at Q25, MiXCR alignment, in-frame beta chains only. Under each unique CDR3 protein, matching rows form one entry showing the most common genes and DNA. Within this sample are 150,000 to 200,000 distinct CDR3 sequences, with around 94% of them counted one time only. The top ten hold over 0.12% of the sample. Input material: CD4+ T cells from PBMCs. The receptors were sampled from a human donor in good health.

This chain uses TRBV7-6 with TRBJ1-6, with D possibly matching TRBD1 (5 bases). Trimming removed 5 bases from V and 9 bases from J, with 17 bases in between. From germline, CDR1 is SGHVS and CDR2 FNYEAQ. The CDR3 runs to 15 residues. This CDR3 reads CASSDRDGGSSPLHF. CDR3 DNA: TGTGCCAGCAGCGACCGGGACGGCGGGAGTTCACCCCTCCACTTT.

The chain couples TRBV6-5 to TRBJ2-3, with 8 bases aligning to TRBD1. The CDR3 covers 13 residues. V gave up 5 bases and J gave up 5 bases; unmatched junction bases: 3. The germline CDR1 and CDR2 sequences are MNHEY and SVGAGI. The CDR3 DNA reads TGTGCCAGCAGTCTAGACAGGGGAGATACGCAGTATTTT. It yields the protein CASSLDRGDTQYF.

This chain uses TRBV15 with TRBJ2-1, with TRBD1 matching over 8 bases. V dropped 0 bases and J dropped 10; count of bases not matched to a gene: 8. The CDR3 extends over 15 amino acids. CDR1 and CDR2 from the germline V gene are LNHNV and YYDKDF (reference sequence). DNA of the CDR3: TGTGCCACCAGCAGAGAAGACAGGGGCGACGGGGAGCAGTTCTTC. Encoded protein: CATSREDRGDGEQFF.

This chain links TRBV15 with TRBJ1-2, with D possibly being TRBD1 (5 bases). Deletions cut 5 bases from V and 4 bases from J, with 17 bases between. The CDR3 is 15 amino acids. Germline CDR1 reads LNHNV; CDR2 reads YYDKDF (reference sequence). CDR3: CATSPGTTEIYGYTF. CDR3 sequence (DNA): TGTGCCACCAGCCCCGGGACCACAGAGATCTATGGCTACACCTTC. Together with reference TRBV15 and TRBJ1-2, the CDR3 gives the full variable domain: DAMVIQNPRYQVTQFGKPVTLSCSQTLNHNVMYWYQQKSSQAPKLLFHYYDKDFNNEADTPDNFQSRRPNTSFCFLDIRSPGLGDTAMYLCATSPGTTEIYGYTFGSGTRLTVV.

The chain recombines TRBV7-3 with TRBJ1-6; D is perhaps TRBD1 (6 bases). Looked up from germline, CDR1 is SGHTA and CDR2 is FQGTGA. The CDR3 loop spans 14 amino acids. V dropped 2 bases and J dropped 11 bases, with 13 bases sitting between them. The CDR3 sequence: CASSLYQGTAPLHF. The CDR3 bases are TGTGCCAGCAGCTTATATCAGGGGACCGCACCCCTCCACTTT.

This chain uses TRBV9 with TRBJ2-3, with a tentative D call TRBD1 (6 bases). Trimming shortened V by 4 bases and J by 0 bases, and 15 bases separated the two germline ends. Per the germline V gene, CDR1 is SGDLS and CDR2 is YYNGEE. CDR3 length equals 16 residues. The CDR3 region has the DNA TGTGCCAGCAGCCCCCAAGGGCAGGGGAGCACAGATACGCAGTATTTT. Its translation: CASSPQGQGSTDTQYF.

V and J are TRBV11-2 and TRBJ1-2; 9 bases are a match to TRBD1. Germline loops: CDR1 SGHAT, CDR2 FQNNGV. Germline trimming cut 5 bases from V and 4 bases from J; bases unmatched to any gene: 14. The CDR3 spans 17 residues. The DNA of the CDR3 is TGTGCCAGCAGCCCAAACAGGGGGCGACGCTTAGGCTATGGCTACACCTTC. Protein sequence: CASSPNRGRRLGYGYTF.

CDR3 region: CSASLGTQYF. The CDR3 bases are TGCAGTGCTAGCCTGGGGACCCAGTACTTC. The rearrangement uses TRBV20-1 and TRBJ2-5; D gene ambiguous. This CDR3 has 10 residues. Trimming cost V 3 bases and J 7 bases, with 6 bases left between them. CDR1 is DFQATT and CDR2 is SNEGSKA in the germline V gene (reference sequence).

This clonotype was detected only a few times. The chain recombines TRBV6-4 with TRBJ1-2; 9 nucleotides line up with TRBD1. J was trimmed by 4 bases and V by 6 bases; bases with no gene match: 3. CDR1 and CDR2 (germline): MRHNA, SNTAGT. The CDR3 runs to 13 residues. CDR3 DNA: TGTGCCAGCAGCATGGACAGGGGCTATGGCTACACCTTC. Translated, it gives CASSMDRGYGYTF.

The chain carries TRBV5-1 and TRBJ2-3; the D is unclear. Germline assignment: CDR1 SGHRS and CDR2 YFSETQ. The CDR3 runs to 16 residues. V was shortened by 2 bases and J by 2 bases, with 15 bases between the two germline ends. For the CDR3, the DNA is TGCGCCAGCAGCTTTACCGCACTCCTTCCCACAGATACGCAGTATTTT. It is translated as CASSFTALLPTDTQYF.

CDR3 sequence (DNA): TGTGCCAGCAGTTACGCTTCCCCGAGGGTGGAAGAGACCCAGTACTTC. It codes for CASSYASPRVEETQYF. V gene TRBV6-5 combines with J gene TRBJ2-5; D is perhaps TRBD2 (5 bases). Trimming shortened V by 2 bases and J by 3 bases, and 16 bases separated the two germline ends. The length of the CDR3 is 16 residues. Germline V lookup: CDR1 MNHEY, CDR2 SVGAGI.

CDR3 bases: TGCAGTGCTAGGTGGAACACTGAAGCTTTCTTT. This gives the protein CSARWNTEAFF. The chain has TRBV20-1 and TRBJ1-1, with D uncertain. Germline assignment: CDR1 DFQATT and CDR2 SNEGSKA (reference sequence). V lost 3 bases and J lost 1, with 3 bases in between. The length of the CDR3 is 11 residues.

The J gene is TRBJ1-1, the V gene TRBV6-5; possible D gene TRBD1, 5 bases. In germline, CDR1 is MNHEY, CDR2 SVGAGI. Trimming shortened V by 5 bases and J by 3 bases, and 16 bases separated the two germline ends. The CDR3 consists of 15 residues. CDR3 sequence: CASSPRDGGYTEAFF. The CDR3 bases are TGTGCCAGCAGTCCGCGGGACGGAGGATACACTGAAGCTTTCTTT.

The chain combines TRBV7-9 with TRBJ2-2; a weak D match, TRBD1 (6 bases). The length of the CDR3 is 13 residues. Germline loops: CDR1 SEHNR, CDR2 FQNEAQ (reference sequence). The ends were cut back, 4 bases at V and 6 bases at J, with 9 bases in the middle. The CDR3 DNA reads TGTGCCAGCAGCTACACAGGGCCCGGGGAGCTGTTTTTT. Its protein product is CASSYTGPGELFF.

The V and J genes are TRBV25-1 and TRBJ2-7; 9 positions match TRBD1. The CDR3 sequence is 13 residues long. Germline V CDR1 and CDR2: MGHDK, SYGVNS. J was trimmed by 2 bases and V by 8 bases; bases with no gene match: 4. CDR3 amino acids: CASRDRVTYEQYF. DNA for the CDR3: TGTGCCAGCCGGGACAGGGTCACCTACGAGCAGTACTTC.

The chain carries TRBV9 and TRBJ2-3; D might be TRBD1 (5 bases). Germline CDR1 is SGDLS and CDR2 is YYNGEE. The length of the CDR3 is 14 residues. The V gene lost 4 bases and the J gene lost 0 bases, with 9 bases spanning the gap. CDR3 sequence (DNA): TGTGCCAGCAGCTTACAGGTTAGCACAGATACGCAGTATTTT. Protein sequence: CASSLQVSTDTQYF.

V gene TRBV11-2 combines with J gene TRBJ2-2; the D call may be TRBD1 or TRBD2 (5 bases each). Germline values: CDR1 SGHAT, CDR2 FQNNGV. The CDR3 covers 13 residues. V lost 5 bases to trimming and J lost 8 bases, with 12 bases between them. Here the CDR3 reads CASSLGPAGELFF. In DNA, the CDR3 is TGTGCCAGCAGCCTGGGACCAGCGGGGGAGCTGTTTTTT.

The V and J genes are TRBV3-1 and TRBJ1-2; 9 nucleotides align to TRBD1. The CDR3 is 15 residues long. Germline CDR1 reads LGHDT; CDR2 reads YNNKEL (reference sequence). The V segment lost 4 bases and the J segment 3 bases; nucleotides outside the gene matches: 6. The chain's CDR3 is CASSPSWTGDYGYTF. CDR3 DNA sequence: TGTGCCAGCAGCCCTTCGTGGACAGGGGACTATGGCTACACCTTC.

The chain combines TRBV19 with TRBJ1-1; a possible D gene is TRBD1 (6 bases). CDR3 size: 14 residues. CDR1 and CDR2 from the germline V gene are LNHDA and SQIVND (reference sequence). V was clipped by 5 bases and J by 7 bases, with 17 bases between them. The CDR3 here is CASSPQTGPFEAFF. The CDR3 bases are TGTGCCAGTAGTCCCCAAACAGGGCCATTTGAAGCTTTCTTT.

The J gene is TRBJ2-7, the V gene TRBV14; D is unclear. V was cut by 6 bases and J by 6 bases, with 9 bases left in between. Germline V CDR1 and CDR2: SGHDN, FVKESK. The CDR3 is made up of 11 amino acids. CDR3 loop: CASRAGGEQYF. The CDR3 nucleotides read TGTGCCAGCAGGGCTGGTGGCGAGCAGTACTTC.

The chain links TRBV27 to TRBJ2-5, with TRBD2 identical over 8 bases. Germline CDR1 reads MNHEY; CDR2 reads SMNVEV (reference sequence). Trimming removed 5 bases from V and 2 bases from J; junction bases left unmatched: 10. The CDR3 contains 16 residues. The CDR3 nucleotides read TGTGCCAGCAGTCCCCTGGCAGCGGGGGAACAAGAGACCCAGTACTTC. Translation: CASSPLAAGEQETQYF.

The chain uses TRBV5-6 and TRBJ1-1; weak D call: TRBD1 (5 bases). Per the germline V gene, CDR1 is SGHDT and CDR2 is YYEEEE. The CDR3 sequence is 11 residues long. The V and J ends lost 3 bases and 6 bases respectively, with 6 bases between them. CDR3 sequence (DNA): TGTGCCAGCAGCTGGGGGTCTGAAGCTTTCTTT. This codes for CASSWGSEAFF. Together with reference TRBV5-6 and TRBJ1-1, the CDR3 gives the full variable domain: DAGVTQSPTHLIKTRGQQVTLRCSPKSGHDTVSWYQQALGQGPQFIFQYYEEEERQRGNFPDRFSGHQFPNYSSELNVNALLLGDSALYLCASSWGSEAFFGQGTRLTVV.

The chain uses TRBV14 and TRBJ2-3, with D possibly called TRBD1 or TRBD2 (7 bases each). The CDR3 is 15 amino acids. Trimming took 4 bases from V and 0 from J, leaving 11 bases between them. Germline loops: CDR1 SGHDN, CDR2 FVKESK. The CDR3 coding sequence is TGTGCCAGCAGCCTGCAGGGGGGGAGCACAGATACGCAGTATTTT. This translates into CASSLQGGSTDTQYF.